The 18 T cell receptor beta chains listed next were all sequenced from one sample in a study of Ad26.COV2.S vaccination and SARS-CoV-2 variants. Stated treatment: around 19 received Ad26.COV2.S at low or high dose, single or two shots; 5 received placebo; per-sample allocation not given. Collection of samples fell on day 63 after the first vaccine or placebo injection. Generated by immunoSEQ multiplex PCR, the TCRdb table keeps only in-frame clones and is missing some. Among about 680,000 clones listed, around 89% were seen once. The sequencing used peripheral blood, collected in a trial of Ad26.COV2.S vaccine versus placebo. These receptor sequences come from a person between 18 and 65 years old who received the Ad26.COV2.S COVID-19 vaccine or a placebo.

This chain connects TRBV20-1 to TRBJ2-7; D is perhaps TRBD2 (5 bases). Germline V lookup: CDR1 DFQATT, CDR2 SNEGSKA (reference sequence). The V and J ends lost 3 bases and 0 bases respectively, with 12 bases between them. This CDR3 is 14 amino acids long. The DNA for the CDR3 is TGCAGTGCTAGTACGGGGTTGAGCTCCTACGAGCAGTACTTC. Translating gives CSASTGLSSYEQYF.

On this clone: At the DNA level, this CDR3 is encoded by other sequences in the same sample as well. This chain links TRBV9 with TRBJ2-5; a possible D gene is TRBD1 (5 bases). Germline values: CDR1 SGDLS, CDR2 YYNGEE. V gave up 0 bases and J gave up 1 base, with 13 bases separating them. The CDR3 totals 16 residues. CDR3 amino acids: CASSVALGQGQETQYF. CDR3 DNA: TGTGCCAGCAGCGTAGCTCTGGGGCAGGGCCAAGAGACCCAGTACTTC.

V usage is TRBV24-1 and J usage is TRBJ2-3, with TRBD1 identical over 7 bases. V trimming: 3 bases; J trimming: 0 bases; junction bases outside the gene matches: 2. The CDR3 has 15 amino acids. In germline, CDR1 is KGHDR, CDR2 SFDVKD. CDR3 sequence: CATSDGQVSTDTQYF. The CDR3 nucleotides read TGTGCCACCAGTGATGGACAGGTTAGCACAGATACGCAGTATTTT.

The rearrangement uses TRBV6-5 and TRBJ2-5, with 10 bases identical to TRBD2. Germline V gives CDR1 MNHEY, CDR2 SVGAGI. With 7 bases clipped from V and 5 bases from J, the junction kept 7 bases outside the gene matches. The CDR3 spans 14 residues. The CDR3 is CASTSLAGRETQYF. CDR3 sequence (DNA): TGTGCCAGCACCTCACTAGCGGGGAGGGAGACCCAGTACTTC.

The chain employs TRBV4-2 and TRBJ2-2, with unresolved D. The CDR3 sequence is 13 residues long. V gave up 0 bases and J gave up 6 bases, with 5 bases separating them. Germline V gives CDR1 LGHNA, CDR2 YNFKEQ. The CDR3 sequence is CASSQEKSGELFF. The CDR3 nucleotides are TGTGCCAGCAGCCAAGAGAAGTCCGGGGAGCTGTTTTTT.

To note about this clone: Other DNA sequences in the sample encode the same CDR3. The chain uses TRBV5-6 and TRBJ2-7, with D perhaps TRBD1 or TRBD2 (5 bases each). The germline V and J ends were trimmed by 0 bases and 0 bases, with 10 bases remaining between them. The CDR3 is 15 residues long. The germline V gene has CDR1 SGHDT and CDR2 YYEEEE. The CDR3 loop reads CASSLVAGSSYEQYF. In DNA, the CDR3 is TGTGCCAGCAGCTTGGTTGCAGGGAGCTCCTACGAGCAGTACTTC.

The chain joins TRBV5-4 to TRBJ2-3, with 10 nucleotides matching TRBD2. Trimming at V came to 0 bases and at J to 6 bases, leaving 13 bases not matched to a gene. The CDR3 has 18 residues. Germline loops: CDR1 SGHNT, CDR2 YYREEE (reference sequence). Here the CDR3 reads CASSLETRTSGGRDTQYF. DNA of the CDR3: TGTGCCAGCAGCTTGGAAACCCGGACTAGCGGAGGGAGGGATACGCAGTATTTT.

V gene TRBV27 combines with J gene TRBJ1-1, with D hard to call. V was trimmed by 2 bases and J by 4 bases, leaving 8 bases between them. CDR1 and CDR2 (germline): MNHEY, SMNVEV (reference sequence). This CDR3 spans 13 amino acids. The CDR3, as DNA: TGTGCCAGCAGTTTAATTCGGGGCACTGAAGCTTTCTTT. Its translation: CASSLIRGTEAFF.

The genes are TRBV6-5 and TRBJ1-2; the D is unclear. Trimming took 6 bases from V and 8 from J, leaving 13 bases between them. Germline V CDR1 and CDR2: MNHEY, SVGAGI. The CDR3 is made up of 12 amino acids. CDR3 protein: CASSNRRAGYTF. The CDR3 DNA reads as TGTGCCAGCAGCAACAGAAGGGCAGGCTACACCTTC.

The rearrangement uses TRBV7-8 and TRBJ2-3, with D possibly TRBD2 on 6 matching bases. Germline V gene sequence: CDR1 SGHVS, CDR2 FQNEAQ. V lost 1 base, J lost 2 bases, and 10 bases lay in between. The CDR3 spans 15 residues. The CDR3 DNA reads TGTGCCAGCAGCTTAGACCGGGAGTTCACAGATACGCAGTATTTT. The encoded protein is CASSLDREFTDTQYF.

The CDR3 DNA sequence: TGTGCCAGCAGTTTTGGGGAGAAAGAGACCCAGTACTTC. Its translation: CASSFGEKETQYF. The chain carries TRBV12-3 or TRBV12-4 and TRBJ2-5; the D gene is possibly TRBD2 (5 bases). The CDR3 consists of 13 residues. V gave up 3 bases and J gave up 3 bases, with 8 bases separating them.

The chain couples TRBV13 to TRBJ2-7, with 8 bases lining up with TRBD1. V gave up 4 bases and J gave up 6 bases; unmatched junction bases: 8. The CDR3 runs 14 residues. Per germline, CDR1 PRHDT and CDR2 FYEKMQ (reference sequence). CDR3 bases: TGTGCCAGCAGCTCCGGACAGGGTCTTACCGAGCAGTACTTC. This codes for CASSSGQGLTEQYF.

This chain joins TRBV6-6 and TRBJ1-6; no definite D call. The V gene lost 0 bases and the J gene lost 9 bases, with 3 bases spanning the gap. This CDR3 contains 12 residues. Germline loops: CDR1 MNHNY, CDR2 SVGAGI (reference sequence). In DNA form, the CDR3 reads TGTGCCAGCAGTTACTCTCGTTCACCCCTCCACTTT. The encoded protein is CASSYSRSPLHF.

The chain recombines TRBV19 with TRBJ1-1; D is perhaps TRBD1 (6 bases). The V and J ends lost 5 bases and 0 bases respectively, with 10 bases between them. The CDR3 loop spans 14 amino acids. CDR1 and CDR2 from the germline V gene are LNHDA and SQIVND (reference sequence). The CDR3: CASSVDRLNTEAFF. The CDR3 bases are TGTGCCAGTAGTGTCGACAGGTTGAACACTGAAGCTTTCTTT.

The chain uses TRBV19 and TRBJ1-2; no clear D gene. The V end was cut by 5 bases, the J end by 0 bases, with 10 bases between. The length of the CDR3 is 14 residues. Germline V CDR1 and CDR2: LNHDA, SQIVND (reference sequence). The CDR3 DNA is TGTGCCAGTAGTCCCAGGACTACTAACTATGGCTACACCTTC. This codes for CASSPRTTNYGYTF.

About this clone: This CDR3 is also generated by other DNA sequences in the sample. The gene calls are TRBV4-1 and TRBJ2-3; TRBD1 matches 7 bases. The ends lost 4 bases at V and 0 bases at J; junction bases unmatched: 4. Germline CDR1 is MGHRA and CDR2 is YSYEKL. This CDR3 contains 15 residues. The CDR3 region has the DNA TGCGCCAGCAGCCGGACAGGCACGAGCACAGATACGCAGTATTTT. Its translation: CASSRTGTSTDTQYF.

Only one count was recorded for this clone. The chain links TRBV6-1 to TRBJ1-5; 7 nucleotides agree with TRBD1. This CDR3 comprises 16 residues. CDR1 is MNHNS, CDR2 SASEGT, per germline. The junction had 6 bases not matched to a gene; V was cut back by 1 base and J by 3 bases. The CDR3 DNA follows: TGTGCCAGCAGTGAAGTGCCTACAGGGGCCAATCAGCCCCAGCATTTT. Encoded protein: CASSEVPTGANQPQHF.

This sequence joins TRBV6-6 and TRBJ1-3; weak D call: TRBD1 (6 bases). The ends were cut back, 2 bases at V and 3 bases at J, with 8 bases in the middle. The CDR3 runs to 14 residues. CDR1 is MNHNY, CDR2 SVGAGI, per germline (reference sequence). The CDR3 sequence: CASSYGGLGNTIYF. The CDR3 bases are TGTGCCAGCAGTTACGGGGGGCTTGGAAACACCATATATTTT.